These 15 T cell receptor beta chains were all obtained from the same sample, sequenced in a study of blood T cell repertoires in COVID-19. This table comes from immunoSEQ multiplex PCR, and its TCRdb copy is limited to in-frame clones, with some not included. The sample holds 99,000 or so clones, 88% seen once. Specimen: peripheral blood. These receptors all stem from a man aged 50 to 59 with COVID-19, enrolled during active disease.

The gene calls are TRBV7-2 and TRBJ1-4; TRBD1 aligns across 9 bases. Germline trimming cut 5 bases from V and 6 bases from J; bases unmatched to any gene: 4. Per the germline V gene, CDR1 is SGHTA and CDR2 is FQGNSA. This CDR3 contains 14 residues. The CDR3 reads CASSPRTGDEKLFF. The CDR3 coding sequence is TGTGCCAGCAGCCCTAGGACAGGGGATGAAAAACTGTTTTTT. Drawing the rest from reference TRBV7-2 and TRBJ1-4, the complete variable domain is GAGVSQSPSNKVTEKGKDVELRCDPISGHTALYWYRQSLGQGLEFLIYFQGNSAPDKSGLPSDRFSAERTGGSVSTLTIQRTQQEDSAVYLCASSPRTGDEKLFFGSGTQLSVL.

The rearrangement joins TRBV2 to TRBJ1-6; TRBD1 is a possible D gene (6 bases). Per germline, CDR1 SNHLY and CDR2 FYNNEI. The ends were cut back, 5 bases at V and 0 bases at J, with 11 bases in the middle. This CDR3 contains 16 residues. The CDR3 region has the DNA TGTGCCAGCAGTCTGCAGGGGTTCTCCTATAATTCACCCCTCCACTTT. Its protein product is CASSLQGFSYNSPLHF.

The gene calls are TRBV19 and TRBJ2-7, with a weak D call TRBD2 (6 bases). V lost 5 bases to trimming and J lost 3 bases, with 17 bases between them. Germline CDR1 and CDR2: LNHDA and SQIVND (reference sequence). This CDR3 comprises 15 residues. The CDR3 loop reads CASSLRLAENYEQYF. The DNA for the CDR3 is TGTGCCAGTAGTCTGCGTTTAGCGGAGAACTACGAGCAGTACTTC.

The chain recombines TRBV28 with TRBJ1-4, with no clear D. Per germline, CDR1 MDHEN and CDR2 SYDVKM. The CDR3 runs 12 residues. V lost 5 bases and J 11 bases, leaving 12 bases between the germline ends. CDR3 residues: CASSQEMIKLFF. The CDR3 region has the DNA TGTGCCAGCAGTCAGGAAATGATCAAACTGTTTTTT.

This chain links TRBV4-3 with TRBJ1-1; 7 nucleotides align to TRBD1. The CDR3 extends over 17 amino acids. The junction had 10 bases not matched to a gene; V was cut back by 0 bases and J by 3 bases. CDR1 is LGHNA and CDR2 is YSLEER in the germline V gene. The CDR3 DNA follows: TGCGCCAGCAGCCAAGAAACAGGGGCCTCGGGGTACACTGAAGCTTTCTTT. Translation gives CASSQETGASGYTEAFF.

The V gene is TRBV30, the J gene TRBJ1-6, with a tentative D call TRBD1 (5 bases). The CDR3 length is 13 residues. Trimming stripped 7 bases from V and 10 bases from J, with 17 bases between. Germline lookup yields CDR1 GTSNPN and CDR2 SVGIG (reference sequence). The CDR3 reads CALVGAYPSPLHF. The CDR3 DNA reads TGTGCCTTAGTAGGGGCTTACCCATCACCCCTCCACTTT.

The chain has TRBV10-3 and TRBJ2-7; 7 positions agree with TRBD2. This CDR3 has 16 amino acids. Losses at the gene ends were 0 bases for V and 9 bases for J; bases not matched to a gene: 14. The germline V gene has CDR1 ENHRY and CDR2 SYGVKD. CDR3 region: CAISESGGAAPLGQYF. DNA of the CDR3: TGTGCCATCAGTGAGTCGGGAGGGGCCGCCCCACTAGGGCAGTACTTC.

The chain combines TRBV4-2 with TRBJ2-7, with 14 bases that match TRBD2. Germline V gene sequence: CDR1 LGHNA, CDR2 YNFKEQ. After removal of 4 bases from V and 4 bases from J, the junction contained 12 bases not matched to a gene. This CDR3 contains 18 residues. CDR3 nucleotides: TGTGCCAGCAGCCTGACCGAAATTGGGACTAGCGGGAGTTACGAGCAGTACTTC. Translated, it gives CASSLTEIGTSGSYEQYF.

The rearrangement links TRBV2 to TRBJ2-5, with D possibly TRBD2 on 6 matching bases. The CDR3 covers 15 residues. Deletions cut 5 bases from V and 4 bases from J, with 17 bases between. Germline-derived CDR1 and CDR2 are SNHLY and FYNNEI. CDR3 sequence (DNA): TGTGCCAGCAGTACCCGTCCCCGGCGGGGAGAGACCCAGTACTTC. It encodes CASSTRPRRGETQYF. Filled out from reference TRBV2 and TRBJ2-5, the complete variable domain reads EPEVTQTPSHQVTQMGQEVILRCVPISNHLYFYWYRQILGQKVEFLVSFYNNEISEKSEIFDDQFSVERPDGSNFTLKIRSTKLEDSAMYFCASSTRPRRGETQYFGPGTRLLVL.

The V gene is TRBV11-3, the J gene TRBJ2-5; no firm D call. CDR1 is SGHNT and CDR2 is YENEEA in the germline V gene. The length of the CDR3 is 13 residues. Trimming stripped 1 base from V and 3 bases from J, with 6 bases between. CDR3: CASSLGRKETQYF. CDR3 in DNA: TGTGCCAGCAGCTTAGGGCGGAAAGAGACCCAGTACTTC. The whole variable domain, remainder taken from reference TRBV11-3 and TRBJ2-5, is EAGVVQSPRYKIIEKKQPVAFWCNPISGHNTLYWYLQNLGQGPELLIRYENEEAVDDSQLPKDRFSAERLKGVDSTLKIQPAELGDSAVYLCASSLGRKETQYFGPGTRLLVL.

The V gene is TRBV11-2, the J gene TRBJ1-5; TRBD1 matches at 9 bases. The CDR3 sequence is 15 residues long. Germline V gene data show CDR1 as SGHAT and CDR2 as FQNNGV. The trim removed 0 bases at V and 6 bases at J, leaving 3 bases unmatched. CDR3 residues: CASSLDGQGFQPQHF. The CDR3 DNA reads as TGTGCCAGCAGCTTAGACGGACAGGGGTTTCAGCCCCAGCATTTT.

This sequence joins TRBV9 and TRBJ2-1; TRBD2 agrees at 8 bases. Trimming at V came to 4 bases and at J to 7 bases, leaving 13 bases not matched to a gene. In germline, CDR1 is SGDLS, CDR2 YYNGEE. This CDR3 comprises 16 residues. The CDR3 loop reads CASSPRRGGARNEQFF. Written as DNA, the CDR3 is TGTGCCAGCAGCCCTCGTCGGGGGGGCGCACGAAATGAGCAGTTCTTC.

The rearrangement links TRBV9 to TRBJ1-2; 11 bases are shared with TRBD1. This CDR3 spans 16 amino acids. From germline, CDR1 is SGDLS and CDR2 YYNGEE. V trimming: 3 bases; J trimming: 3 bases; junction bases outside the gene matches: 7. This chain's CDR3 is CASSASWGQGDYGYTF. The CDR3 nucleotides are TGTGCCAGCAGCGCAAGCTGGGGACAGGGGGACTATGGCTACACCTTC.

The chain has TRBV5-8 and TRBJ2-1; the match to TRBD2 covers 12 bases. The CDR3 is made up of 16 amino acids. V lost 0 bases and J lost 5; bases outside the gene matches: 3. Germline V gene sequence: CDR1 SGHTS, CDR2 YDEGEE. The CDR3 nucleotides read TGTGCCAGCAGCTTGGTTACTAGCGGGGGGAACAATGAGCAGTTCTTC. Its protein product is CASSLVTSGGNNEQFF.

The chain is built from TRBV18 and TRBJ2-7; 9 bases are shared with TRBD2. The CDR3 sequence is 14 residues long. Germline lookup yields CDR1 KGHSH and CDR2 LQKENI. V dropped 2 bases and J dropped 4; count of bases not matched to a gene: 3. CDR3 bases: TGTGCCAGCTCACCAGCGGGGGGGCGGTACGAGCAGTACTTC. As protein: CASSPAGGRYEQYF. Looking up the rest from reference TRBV18 and TRBJ2-7 gives the full variable domain: NAGVMQNPRHLVRRRGQEARLRCSPMKGHSHVYWYRQLPEEGLKFMVYLQKENIIDESGMPKERFSAEFPKEGPSILRIQQVVRGDSAAYFCASSPAGGRYEQYFGPGTRLTVT.